The T cell receptor (beta chain) under discussion was sequenced for a study of PD-1 blockade in classical Hodgkin lymphoma. As concerns this clone: Its target is not known.

Trimming took 2 bases from V and 2 from J, leaving 15 bases between them. CDR3 length: 16 amino acids. Germline CDR1 and CDR2: MNHNS and SASEGT. Study results and caveats: The origin of the repertoire differences remains undefined, with disease activity or prior therapy as possible causes. Lower baseline TCR diversity was reported for newly diagnosed patients than for healthy donors.

Assay used: immunoSEQ multiplex PCR; TCRdb lists only in-frame clones, some missing. The top ten hold about 5.3% of the sample, which has tens of thousands of clones, approximately 90% seen once. Time point of the sample: newly diagnosed, previously untreated cHL patient sample. Source material: peripheral blood mononuclear cells (PBMCs). The rearrangement links TRBV6-1 to TRBJ1-2, with D possibly TRBD1 on 5 matching bases. This TCR was recovered from a human donor with classical Hodgkin lymphoma. Here the CDR3 reads CASSEQGNRGNYGYTF. In DNA, the CDR3 is TGTGCCAGCAGTGAACAGGGAAATCGGGGGAACTATGGCTACACCTTC.